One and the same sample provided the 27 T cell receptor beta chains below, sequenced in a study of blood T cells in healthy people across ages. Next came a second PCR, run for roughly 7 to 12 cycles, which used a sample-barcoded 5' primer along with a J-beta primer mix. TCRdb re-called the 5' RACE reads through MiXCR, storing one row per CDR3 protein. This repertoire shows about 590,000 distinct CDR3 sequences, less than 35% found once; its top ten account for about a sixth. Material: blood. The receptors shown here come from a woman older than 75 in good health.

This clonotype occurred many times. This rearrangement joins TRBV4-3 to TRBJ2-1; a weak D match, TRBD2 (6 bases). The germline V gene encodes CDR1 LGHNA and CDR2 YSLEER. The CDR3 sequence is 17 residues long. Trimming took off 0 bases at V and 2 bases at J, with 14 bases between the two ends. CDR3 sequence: CASSQDRGSRAYNEQFF. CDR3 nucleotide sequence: TGCGCCAGCAGCCAAGATCGGGGGTCGAGGGCCTACAATGAGCAGTTCTTC.

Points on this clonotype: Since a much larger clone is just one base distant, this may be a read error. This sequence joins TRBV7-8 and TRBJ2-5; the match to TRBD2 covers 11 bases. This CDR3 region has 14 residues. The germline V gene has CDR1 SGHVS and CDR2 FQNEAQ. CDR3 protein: CVSSSTSGGGTQYF. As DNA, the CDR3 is TGTGTCAGCAGCTCCACTAGCGGGGGAGGGACCCAGTACTTC. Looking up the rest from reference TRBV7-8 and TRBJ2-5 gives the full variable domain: GAGVSQSPRYKVAKRGQDVALRCDPISGHVSLFWYQQALGQGPEFLTYFQNEAQLDKSGLPSDRFFAERPEGSVSTLKIQRTQQEDSAVYLCVSSSTSGGGTQYFGPGTRLLVL.

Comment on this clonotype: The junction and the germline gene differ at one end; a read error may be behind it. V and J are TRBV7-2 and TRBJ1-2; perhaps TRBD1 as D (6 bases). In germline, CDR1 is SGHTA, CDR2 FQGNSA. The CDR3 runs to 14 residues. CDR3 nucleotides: TGTGCCAGCAGCGCCCTGGGGGGGCAGGATGGCCACACCTTC. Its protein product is CASSALGGQDGHTF.

CDR3 in DNA: TGCGCCAGCAGCTCTGGACAGGGGGTCCCTGAAGCTTTCTTT. Encoded protein: CASSSGQGVPEAFF. The chain links TRBV5-1 to TRBJ1-1; 10 bases line up with TRBD1. The CDR3 loop spans 14 amino acids. Germline lookup yields CDR1 SGHRS and CDR2 YFSETQ. The J segment lost 6 bases and the V segment lost 3 bases, leaving 5 bases of the junction unmatched.

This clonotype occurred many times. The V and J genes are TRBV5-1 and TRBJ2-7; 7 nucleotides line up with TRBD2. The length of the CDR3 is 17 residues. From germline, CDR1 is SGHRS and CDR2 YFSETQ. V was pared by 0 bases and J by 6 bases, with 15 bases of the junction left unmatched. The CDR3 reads CASSLEVAGTFQSEQYF. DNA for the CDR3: TGCGCCAGCAGCTTGGAGGTAGCGGGCACCTTTCAGAGCGAGCAGTACTTC. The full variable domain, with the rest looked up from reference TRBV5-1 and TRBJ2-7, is KAGVTQTPRYLIKTRGQQVTLSCSPISGHRSVSWYQQTPGQGLQFLFEYFSETQRNKGNFPGRFSGRQFSNSRSEMNVSTLELGDSALYLCASSLEVAGTFQSEQYFGPGTRLTVT.

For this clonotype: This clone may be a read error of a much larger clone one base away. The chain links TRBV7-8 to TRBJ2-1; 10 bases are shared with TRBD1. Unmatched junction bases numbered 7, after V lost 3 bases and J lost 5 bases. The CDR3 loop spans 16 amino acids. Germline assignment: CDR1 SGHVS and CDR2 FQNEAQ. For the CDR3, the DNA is TGTGCCAGCAGCTTCCACCCGGGACAGGGGAACAATGAGCAGTTCTTC. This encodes CASSFHPGQGNNEQFF. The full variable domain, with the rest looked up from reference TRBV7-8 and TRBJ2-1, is GAGVSQSPRYKVAKRGQDVALRCDPISGHVSLFWYQQALGQGPEFLTYFQNEAQLDKSGLPSDRFFAERPEGSVSTLKIQRTQQEDSAVYLCASSFHPGQGNNEQFFGPGTRLTVL.

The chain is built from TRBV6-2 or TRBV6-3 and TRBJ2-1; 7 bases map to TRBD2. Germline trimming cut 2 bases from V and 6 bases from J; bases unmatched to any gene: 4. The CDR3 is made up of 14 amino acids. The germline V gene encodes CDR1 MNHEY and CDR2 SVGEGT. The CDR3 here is CASSYGGRGNEQFF. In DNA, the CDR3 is TGTGCCAGCAGTTACGGTGGGAGGGGCAATGAGCAGTTCTTC.

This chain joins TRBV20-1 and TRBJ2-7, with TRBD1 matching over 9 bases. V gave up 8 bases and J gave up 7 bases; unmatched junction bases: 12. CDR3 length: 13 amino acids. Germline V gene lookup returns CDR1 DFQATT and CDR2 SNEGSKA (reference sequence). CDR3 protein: CSFFQTGGKEQYF. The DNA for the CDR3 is TGCAGTTTCTTCCAGACAGGGGGAAAAGAGCAGTACTTC.

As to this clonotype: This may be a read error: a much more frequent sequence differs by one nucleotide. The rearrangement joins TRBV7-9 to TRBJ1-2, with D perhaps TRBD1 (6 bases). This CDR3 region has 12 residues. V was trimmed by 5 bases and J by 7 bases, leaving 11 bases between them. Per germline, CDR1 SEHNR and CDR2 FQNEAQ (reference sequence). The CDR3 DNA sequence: TGTGCCAGCAGCACGGACAGCTGTGGCTACACCTTC. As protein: CASSTDSCGYTF. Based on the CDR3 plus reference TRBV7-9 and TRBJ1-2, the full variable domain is DTGVSQNPRHKITKRGQNVTFRCDPISEHNRLYWYRQTLGQGPEFLTYFQNEAQLEKSRLLSDRFSAERPKGSFSTLEIQRTEQGDSAMYLCASSTDSCGYTFGSGTRLTVV.

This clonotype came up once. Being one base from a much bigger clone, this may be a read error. The CDR3 spells CASSSPGGADYGYTF. CDR3 sequence (DNA): TGTGCCAGCAGTTCCCCGGGAGGGGCCGACTATGGCTACACCTTC. This rearrangement joins TRBV27 to TRBJ1-2; possible D gene TRBD1, 5 bases. CDR3 length: 15 amino acids. V lost 4 bases and J 3 bases, leaving 15 bases between the germline ends. The germline V gene has CDR1 MNHEY and CDR2 SMNVEV (reference sequence).

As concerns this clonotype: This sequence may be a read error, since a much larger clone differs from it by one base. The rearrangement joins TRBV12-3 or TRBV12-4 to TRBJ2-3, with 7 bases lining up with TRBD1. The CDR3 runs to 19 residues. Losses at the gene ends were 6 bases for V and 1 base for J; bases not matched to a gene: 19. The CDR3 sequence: CASSRGTVPSPGGTDTQYF. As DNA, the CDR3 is TGTGCCAGCAGCCGAGGGACAGTACCTAGCCCAGGTGGCACAGATACGCAGTATTTT.

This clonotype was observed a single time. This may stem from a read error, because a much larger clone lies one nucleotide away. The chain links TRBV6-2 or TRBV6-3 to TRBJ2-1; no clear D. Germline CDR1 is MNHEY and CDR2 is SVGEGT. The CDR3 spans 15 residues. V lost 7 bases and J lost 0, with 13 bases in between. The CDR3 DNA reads TGTGCCAGCACTACCGAACCGAGCTCCTACAATGAGCAGTTCTTC. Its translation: CASTTEPSSYNEQFF.

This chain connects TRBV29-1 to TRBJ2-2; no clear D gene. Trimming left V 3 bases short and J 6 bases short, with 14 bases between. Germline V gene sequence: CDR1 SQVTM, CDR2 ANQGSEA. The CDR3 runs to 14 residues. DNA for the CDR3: TGCAGCGTTGATGGCCTGCTAATACCCGGGGAGCTGTTTTTT. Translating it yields CSVDGLLIPGELFF.

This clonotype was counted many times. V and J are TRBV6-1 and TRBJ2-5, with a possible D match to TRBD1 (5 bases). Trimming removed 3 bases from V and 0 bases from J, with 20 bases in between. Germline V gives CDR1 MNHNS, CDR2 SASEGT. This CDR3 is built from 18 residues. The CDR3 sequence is CASSDHTGRPRDQETQYF. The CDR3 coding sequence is TGTGCCAGCAGTGATCACACAGGTCGCCCTCGGGACCAAGAGACCCAGTACTTC.

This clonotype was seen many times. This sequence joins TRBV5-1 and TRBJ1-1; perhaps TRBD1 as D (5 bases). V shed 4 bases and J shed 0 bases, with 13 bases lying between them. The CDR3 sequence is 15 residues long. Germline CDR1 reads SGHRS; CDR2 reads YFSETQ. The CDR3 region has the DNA TGCGCCAGCAGCACCCCGGGGGGTCTGAACACTGAAGCTTTCTTT. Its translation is CASSTPGGLNTEAFF. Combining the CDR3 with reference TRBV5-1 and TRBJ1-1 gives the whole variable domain KAGVTQTPRYLIKTRGQQVTLSCSPISGHRSVSWYQQTPGQGLQFLFEYFSETQRNKGNFPGRFSGRQFSNSRSEMNVSTLELGDSALYLCASSTPGGLNTEAFFGQGTRLTVV.

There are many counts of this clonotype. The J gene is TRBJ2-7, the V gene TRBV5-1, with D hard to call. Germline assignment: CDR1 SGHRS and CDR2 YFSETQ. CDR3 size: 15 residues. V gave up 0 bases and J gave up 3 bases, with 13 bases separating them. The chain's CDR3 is CASSLEGSAIYEQYF. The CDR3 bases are TGCGCCAGCAGCTTGGAGGGATCGGCCATCTACGAGCAGTACTTC.

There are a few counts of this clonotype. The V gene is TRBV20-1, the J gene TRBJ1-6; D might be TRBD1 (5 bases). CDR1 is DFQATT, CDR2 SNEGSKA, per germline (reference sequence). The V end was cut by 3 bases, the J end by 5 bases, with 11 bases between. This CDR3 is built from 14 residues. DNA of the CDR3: TGCAGTGCTAGCCGTGGGACGGATAATTCACCCCTCCACTTT. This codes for CSASRGTDNSPLHF.

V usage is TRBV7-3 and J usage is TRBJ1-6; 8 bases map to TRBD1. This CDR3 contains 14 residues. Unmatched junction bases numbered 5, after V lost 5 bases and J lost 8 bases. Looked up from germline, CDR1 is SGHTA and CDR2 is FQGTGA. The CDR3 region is CASSKGQAHSPLHF. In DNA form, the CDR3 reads TGTGCCAGCAGCAAGGGACAGGCTCATTCACCCCTCCACTTT.

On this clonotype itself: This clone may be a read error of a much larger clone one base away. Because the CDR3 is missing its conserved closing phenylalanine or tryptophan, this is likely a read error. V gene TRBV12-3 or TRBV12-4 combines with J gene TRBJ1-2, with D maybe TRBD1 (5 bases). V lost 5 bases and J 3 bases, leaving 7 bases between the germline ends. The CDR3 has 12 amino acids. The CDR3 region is CASSVGDYGYTI. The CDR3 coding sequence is TGTGCCAGCAGTGTAGGGGACTATGGCTACACCATC.

CDR3 sequence (DNA): TGTGCCAGCAGCTCAGGCTCAGGGAGGGGGGGCTACAATGAGCAGTTCTTC. This encodes CASSSGSGRGGYNEQFF. The chain uses TRBV7-2 and TRBJ2-1; a weak D match, TRBD2 (7 bases). V was pared by 4 bases and J by 3 bases, with 19 bases between. There are 17 residues in the CDR3. Per the germline V gene, CDR1 is SGHTA and CDR2 is FQGNSA.

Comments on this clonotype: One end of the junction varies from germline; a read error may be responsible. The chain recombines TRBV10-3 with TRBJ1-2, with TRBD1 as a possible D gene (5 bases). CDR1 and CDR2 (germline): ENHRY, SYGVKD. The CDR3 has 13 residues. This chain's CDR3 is CTISEVGGGGYTF. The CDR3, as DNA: TGTACCATCAGTGAGGTCGGGGGAGGCGGCTACACCTTC.

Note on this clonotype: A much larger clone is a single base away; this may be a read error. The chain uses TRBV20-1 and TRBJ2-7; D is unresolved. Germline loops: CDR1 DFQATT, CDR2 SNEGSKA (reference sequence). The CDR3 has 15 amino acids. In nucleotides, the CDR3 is TGCAGTGCTAGAGATTCCTTACGGGCCGTCTACGAGCAGTGCTTC. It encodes CSARDSLRAVYEQCF.

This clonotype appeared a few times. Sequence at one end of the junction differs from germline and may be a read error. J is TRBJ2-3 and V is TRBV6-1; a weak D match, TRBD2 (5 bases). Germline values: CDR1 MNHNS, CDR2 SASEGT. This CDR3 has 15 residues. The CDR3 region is CASKTQRASTDTRYF. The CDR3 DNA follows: TGTGCCAGCAAGACCCAACGTGCTAGCACAGATACGCGGTATTTT.

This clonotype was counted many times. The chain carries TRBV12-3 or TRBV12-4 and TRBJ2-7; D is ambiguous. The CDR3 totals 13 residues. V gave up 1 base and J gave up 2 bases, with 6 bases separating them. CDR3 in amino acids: CASSLVGPYEQYF. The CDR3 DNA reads TGTGCCAGCAGTTTAGTGGGCCCCTACGAGCAGTACTTC.

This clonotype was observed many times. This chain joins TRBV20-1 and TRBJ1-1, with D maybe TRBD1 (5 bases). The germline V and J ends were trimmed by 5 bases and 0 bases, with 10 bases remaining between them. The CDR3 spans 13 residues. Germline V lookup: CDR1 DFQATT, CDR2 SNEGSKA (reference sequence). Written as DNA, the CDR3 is TGCAGTGCTGCAGGGCCATTGAACACTGAAGCTTTCTTT. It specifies CSAAGPLNTEAFF.

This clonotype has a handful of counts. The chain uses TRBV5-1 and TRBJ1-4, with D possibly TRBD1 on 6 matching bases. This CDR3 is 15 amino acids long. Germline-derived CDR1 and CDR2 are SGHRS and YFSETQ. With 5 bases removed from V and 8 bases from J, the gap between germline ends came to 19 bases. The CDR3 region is CASRPTGLGSEKLFF. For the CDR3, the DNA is TGCGCCAGCAGGCCCACAGGGCTGGGTTCCGAAAAACTGTTTTTT.

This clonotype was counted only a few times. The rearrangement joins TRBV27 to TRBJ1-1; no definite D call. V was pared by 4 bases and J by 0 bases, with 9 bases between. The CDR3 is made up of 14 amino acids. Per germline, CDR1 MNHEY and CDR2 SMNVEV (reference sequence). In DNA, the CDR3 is TGTGCCAGCAGTTCGACTCTTATGAACACTGAAGCTTTCTTT. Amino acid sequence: CASSSTLMNTEAFF.